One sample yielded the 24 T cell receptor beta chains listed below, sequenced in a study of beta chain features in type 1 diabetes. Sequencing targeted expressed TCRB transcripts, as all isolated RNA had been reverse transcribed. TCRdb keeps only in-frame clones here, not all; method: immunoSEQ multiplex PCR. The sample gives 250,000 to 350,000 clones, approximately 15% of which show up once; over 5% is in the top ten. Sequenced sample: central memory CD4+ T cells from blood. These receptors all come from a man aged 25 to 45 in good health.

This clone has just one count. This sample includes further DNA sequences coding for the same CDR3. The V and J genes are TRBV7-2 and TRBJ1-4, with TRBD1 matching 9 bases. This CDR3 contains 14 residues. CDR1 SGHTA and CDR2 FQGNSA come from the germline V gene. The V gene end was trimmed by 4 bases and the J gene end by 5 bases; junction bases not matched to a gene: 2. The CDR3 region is CASSSGTGNEKLFF. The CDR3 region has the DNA TGTGCCAGCAGCTCGGGGACAGGGAATGAAAAACTGTTTTTT.

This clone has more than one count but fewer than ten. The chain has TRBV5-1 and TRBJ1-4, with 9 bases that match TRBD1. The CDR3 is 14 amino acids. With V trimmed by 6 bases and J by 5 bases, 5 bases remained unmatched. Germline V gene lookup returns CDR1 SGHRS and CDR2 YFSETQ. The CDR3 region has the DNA TGCGCCAGCACATCAGGGACAGGGAATGAAAAACTGTTTTTT. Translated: CASTSGTGNEKLFF.

As DNA, the CDR3 is TGTGCCAGCAGCCCCGGACTAGCGGGAGATGAGCAGTTCTTC. Translation gives CASSPGLAGDEQFF. This chain joins TRBV7-3 and TRBJ2-1; TRBD2 agrees at 13 bases. The CDR3 length is 14 residues. V shed 5 bases, J shed 8 bases, and the junction held 3 bases outside the gene matches. Germline loops: CDR1 SGHTA, CDR2 FQGTGA.

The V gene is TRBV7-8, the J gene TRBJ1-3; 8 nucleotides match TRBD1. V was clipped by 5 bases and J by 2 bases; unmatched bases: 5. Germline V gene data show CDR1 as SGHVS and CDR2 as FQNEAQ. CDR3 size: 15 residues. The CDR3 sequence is CASSPRTGTGNTIYF. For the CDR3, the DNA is TGTGCCAGCAGCCCCCGGACAGGGACTGGAAACACCATATATTTT.

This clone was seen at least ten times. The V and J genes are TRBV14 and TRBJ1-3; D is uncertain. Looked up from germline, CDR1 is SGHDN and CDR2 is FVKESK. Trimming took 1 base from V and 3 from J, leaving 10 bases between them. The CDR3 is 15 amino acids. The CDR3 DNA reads TGTGCCAGCAGCCAAGGACAACAGCTTGGAAACACCATATATTTT. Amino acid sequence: CASSQGQQLGNTIYF. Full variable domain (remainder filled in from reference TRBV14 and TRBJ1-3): EAGVTQFPSHSVIEKGQTVTLRCDPISGHDNLYWYRRVMGKEIKFLLHFVKESKQDESGMPNNRFLAERTGGTYSTLKVQPAELEDSGVYFCASSQGQQLGNTIYFGEGSWLTVV.

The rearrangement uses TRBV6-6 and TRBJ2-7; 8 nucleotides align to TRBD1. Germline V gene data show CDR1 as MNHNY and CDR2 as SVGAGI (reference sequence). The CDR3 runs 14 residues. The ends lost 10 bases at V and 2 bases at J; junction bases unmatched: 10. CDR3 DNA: TGTGCCATCAGGAGGACAGGGCACCCCTACGAGCAGTACTTC. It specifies CAIRRTGHPYEQYF.

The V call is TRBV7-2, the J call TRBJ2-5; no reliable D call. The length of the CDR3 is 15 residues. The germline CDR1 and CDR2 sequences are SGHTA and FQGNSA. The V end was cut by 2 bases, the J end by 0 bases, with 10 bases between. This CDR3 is CASSLPLGYQETQYF. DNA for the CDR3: TGTGCCAGCAGCTTACCCTTGGGGTACCAAGAGACCCAGTACTTC.

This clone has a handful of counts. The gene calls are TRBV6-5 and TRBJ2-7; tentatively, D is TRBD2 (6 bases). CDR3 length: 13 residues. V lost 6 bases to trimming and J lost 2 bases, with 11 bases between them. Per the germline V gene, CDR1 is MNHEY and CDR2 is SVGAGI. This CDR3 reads CASSPGATYEQYV. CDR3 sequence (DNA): TGTGCCAGCAGCCCGGGAGCAACCTACGAGCAGTACGTC.

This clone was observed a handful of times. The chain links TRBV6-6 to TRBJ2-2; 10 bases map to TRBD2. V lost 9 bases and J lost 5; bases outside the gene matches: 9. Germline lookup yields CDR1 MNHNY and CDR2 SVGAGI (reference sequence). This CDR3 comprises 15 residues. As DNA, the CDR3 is TGTGCCAGTTGGCGCCCTAGCGGGAGTACCGGGGAGCTGTTTTTT. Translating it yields CASWRPSGSTGELFF.

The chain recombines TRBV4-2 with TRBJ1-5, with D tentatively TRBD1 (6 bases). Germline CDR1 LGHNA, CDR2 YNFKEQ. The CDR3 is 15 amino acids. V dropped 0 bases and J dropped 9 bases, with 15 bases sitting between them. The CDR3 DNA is TGTGCCAGCAGCCAAGATGAGGGGGGCGCAGGGCCCCAGCATTTT. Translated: CASSQDEGGAGPQHF.

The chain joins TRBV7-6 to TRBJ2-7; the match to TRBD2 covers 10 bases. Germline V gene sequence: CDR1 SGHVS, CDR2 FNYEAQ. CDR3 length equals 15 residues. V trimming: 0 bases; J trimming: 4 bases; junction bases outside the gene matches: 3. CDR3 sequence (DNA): TGTGCCAGCAGCTTAGCCTTAGCGGGGGGATACGAGCAGTACTTC. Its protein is CASSLALAGGYEQYF.

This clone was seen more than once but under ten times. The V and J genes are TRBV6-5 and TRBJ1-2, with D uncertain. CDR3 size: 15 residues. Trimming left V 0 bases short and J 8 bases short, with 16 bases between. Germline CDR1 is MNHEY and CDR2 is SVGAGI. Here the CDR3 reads CASSYSIAAPMGYTF. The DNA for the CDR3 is TGTGCCAGCAGTTACTCGATAGCAGCCCCAATGGGCTACACCTTC.

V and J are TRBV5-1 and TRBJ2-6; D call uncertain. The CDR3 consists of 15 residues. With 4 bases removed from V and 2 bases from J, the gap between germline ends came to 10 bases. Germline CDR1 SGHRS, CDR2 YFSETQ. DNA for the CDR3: TGCGCCAGCAGCCTCATTTCACCTGGGGCCAACGTCCTGACTTTC. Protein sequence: CASSLISPGANVLTF.

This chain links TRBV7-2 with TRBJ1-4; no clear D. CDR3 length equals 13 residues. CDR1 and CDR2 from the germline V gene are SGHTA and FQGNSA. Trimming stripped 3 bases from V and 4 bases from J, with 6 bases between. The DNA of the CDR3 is TGTGCCAGCAGCTTCTCCGTTAATGAAAAACTGTTTTTT. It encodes CASSFSVNEKLFF.

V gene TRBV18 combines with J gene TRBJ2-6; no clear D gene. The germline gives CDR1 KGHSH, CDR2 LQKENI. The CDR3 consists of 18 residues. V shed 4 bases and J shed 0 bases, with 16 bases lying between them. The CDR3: CASSRANALSSGANVLTF. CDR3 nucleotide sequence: TGTGCCAGCTCACGAGCGAACGCTCTAAGCTCTGGGGCCAACGTCCTGACTTTC.

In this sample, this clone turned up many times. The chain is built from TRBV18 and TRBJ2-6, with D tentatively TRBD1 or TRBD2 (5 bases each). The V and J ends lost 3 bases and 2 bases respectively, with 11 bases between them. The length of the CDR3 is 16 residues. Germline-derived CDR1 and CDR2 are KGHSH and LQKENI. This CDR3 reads CASSPSGRTGANVLTF. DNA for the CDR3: TGTGCCAGCTCACCCTCAGGGAGAACTGGGGCCAACGTCCTGACTTTC.

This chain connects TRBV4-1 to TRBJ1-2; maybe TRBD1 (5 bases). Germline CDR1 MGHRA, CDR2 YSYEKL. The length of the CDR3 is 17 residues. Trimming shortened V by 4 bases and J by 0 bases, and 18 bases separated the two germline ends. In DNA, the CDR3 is TGCGCCAGCAGCCCCACGGGGGGGACGCGGTCTAACTATGGCTACACCTTC. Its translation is CASSPTGGTRSNYGYTF.

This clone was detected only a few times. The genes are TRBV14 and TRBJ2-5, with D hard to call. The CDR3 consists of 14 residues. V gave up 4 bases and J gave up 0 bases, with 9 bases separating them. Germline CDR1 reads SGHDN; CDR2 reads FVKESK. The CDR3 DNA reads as TGTGCCAGCAGCCCAACTAAGAACCAAGAGACCCAGTACTTC. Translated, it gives CASSPTKNQETQYF. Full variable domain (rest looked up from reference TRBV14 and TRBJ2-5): EAGVTQFPSHSVIEKGQTVTLRCDPISGHDNLYWYRRVMGKEIKFLLHFVKESKQDESGMPNNRFLAERTGGTYSTLKVQPAELEDSGVYFCASSPTKNQETQYFGPGTRLLVL.

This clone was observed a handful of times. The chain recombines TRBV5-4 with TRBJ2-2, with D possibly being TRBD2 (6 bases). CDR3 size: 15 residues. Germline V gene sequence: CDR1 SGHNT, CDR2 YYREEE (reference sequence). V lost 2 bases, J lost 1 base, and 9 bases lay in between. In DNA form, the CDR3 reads TGTGCCAGCAGCTTTAGGCGGGGGAACACCGGGGAGCTGTTTTTT. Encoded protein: CASSFRRGNTGELFF.

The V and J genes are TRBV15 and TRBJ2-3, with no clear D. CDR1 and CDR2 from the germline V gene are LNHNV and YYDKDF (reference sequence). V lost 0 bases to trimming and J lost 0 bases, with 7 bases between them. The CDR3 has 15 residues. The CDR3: CATSRESRSTDTQYF. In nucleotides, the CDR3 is TGTGCCACCAGCAGAGAAAGCAGGAGCACAGATACGCAGTATTTT.

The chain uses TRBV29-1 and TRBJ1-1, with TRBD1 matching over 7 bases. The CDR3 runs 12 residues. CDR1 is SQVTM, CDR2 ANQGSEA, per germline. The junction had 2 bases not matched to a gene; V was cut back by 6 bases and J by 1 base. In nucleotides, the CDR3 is TGCAGCGTGAGACAGGGGAACACTGAAGCTTTCTTT. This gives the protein CSVRQGNTEAFF.

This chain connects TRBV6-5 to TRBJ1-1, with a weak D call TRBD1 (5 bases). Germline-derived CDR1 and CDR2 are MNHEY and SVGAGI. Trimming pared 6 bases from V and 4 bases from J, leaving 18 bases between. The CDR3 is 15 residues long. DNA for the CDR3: TGTGCCAGCAGAATTCCTACAGGAACGGCCACTGAAGCTTTCTTT. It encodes CASRIPTGTATEAFF.

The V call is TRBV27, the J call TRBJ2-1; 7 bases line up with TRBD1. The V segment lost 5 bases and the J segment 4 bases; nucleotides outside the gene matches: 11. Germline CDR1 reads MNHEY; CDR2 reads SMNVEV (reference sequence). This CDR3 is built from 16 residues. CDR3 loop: CASSPEGRQGYNEQFF. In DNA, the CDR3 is TGTGCCAGCAGTCCAGAGGGTAGACAGGGATACAATGAGCAGTTCTTC.

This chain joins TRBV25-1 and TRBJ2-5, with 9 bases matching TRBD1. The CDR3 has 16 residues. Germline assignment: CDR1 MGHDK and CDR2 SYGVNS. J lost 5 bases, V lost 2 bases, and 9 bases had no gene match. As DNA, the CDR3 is TGTGCCAGCAGTGAAACCGGGACAGGGAGGGTGGAGACCCAGTACTTC. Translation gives CASSETGTGRVETQYF.